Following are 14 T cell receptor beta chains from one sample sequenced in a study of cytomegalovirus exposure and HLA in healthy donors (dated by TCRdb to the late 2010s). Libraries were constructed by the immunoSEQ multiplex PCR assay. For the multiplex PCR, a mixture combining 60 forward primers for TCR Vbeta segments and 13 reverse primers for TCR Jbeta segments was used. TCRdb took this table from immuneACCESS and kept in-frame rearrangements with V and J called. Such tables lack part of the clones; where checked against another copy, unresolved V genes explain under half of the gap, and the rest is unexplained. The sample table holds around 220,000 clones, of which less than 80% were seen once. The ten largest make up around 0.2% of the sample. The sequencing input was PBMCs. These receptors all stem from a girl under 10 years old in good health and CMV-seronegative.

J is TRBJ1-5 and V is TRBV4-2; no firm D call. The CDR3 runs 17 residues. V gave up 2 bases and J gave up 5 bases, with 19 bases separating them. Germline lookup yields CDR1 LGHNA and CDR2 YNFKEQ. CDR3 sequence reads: CASSQYSARSFDQPQHF. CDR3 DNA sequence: TGTGCCAGCAGCCAATATTCTGCCCGGAGTTTCGATCAGCCCCAGCATTTT.

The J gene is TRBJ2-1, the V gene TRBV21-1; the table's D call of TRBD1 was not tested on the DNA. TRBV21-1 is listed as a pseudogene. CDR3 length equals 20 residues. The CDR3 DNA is TGTGCCAGCCCCAAACGGGGTTGGATTCTTACCGGGACAGGGGTTGATGAGCAGTTCTTC. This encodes CASPKRGWILTGTGVDEQFF.

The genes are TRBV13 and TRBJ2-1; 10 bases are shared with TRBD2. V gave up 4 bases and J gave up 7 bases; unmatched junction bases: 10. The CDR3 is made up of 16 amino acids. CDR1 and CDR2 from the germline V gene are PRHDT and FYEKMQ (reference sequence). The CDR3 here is CASSSKSGRASNEQFF. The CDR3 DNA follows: TGTGCCAGCAGCTCGAAGAGCGGGAGGGCGAGTAATGAGCAGTTCTTC.

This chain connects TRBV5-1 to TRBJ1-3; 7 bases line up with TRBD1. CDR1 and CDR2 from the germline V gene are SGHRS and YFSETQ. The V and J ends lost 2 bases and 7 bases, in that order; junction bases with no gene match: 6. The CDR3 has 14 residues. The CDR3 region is CASSFDRELNTIYF. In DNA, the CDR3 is TGCGCCAGCAGCTTCGACAGGGAACTGAACACCATATATTTT. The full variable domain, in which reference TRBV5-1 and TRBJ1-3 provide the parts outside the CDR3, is KAGVTQTPRYLIKTRGQQVTLSCSPISGHRSVSWYQQTPGQGLQFLFEYFSETQRNKGNFPGRFSGRQFSNSRSEMNVSTLELGDSALYLCASSFDRELNTIYFGEGSWLTVV.

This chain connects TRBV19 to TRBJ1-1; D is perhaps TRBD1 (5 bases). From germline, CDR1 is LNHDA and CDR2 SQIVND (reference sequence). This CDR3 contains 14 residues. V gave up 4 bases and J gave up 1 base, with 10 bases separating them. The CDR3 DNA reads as TGTGCCAGTAGTACGCTGACAGCGAACACTGAAGCTTTCTTT. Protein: CASSTLTANTEAFF. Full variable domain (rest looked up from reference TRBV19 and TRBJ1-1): DGGITQSPKYLFRKEGQNVTLSCEQNLNHDAMYWYRQDPGQGLRLIYYSQIVNDFQKGDIAEGYSVSREKKESFPLTVTSAQKNPTAFYLCASSTLTANTEAFFGQGTRLTVV.

The CDR3 reads CASSLGGDTIYEQYF. The CDR3 DNA sequence: TGTGCCAGCAGTTTAGGGGGGGATACGATCTACGAGCAGTACTTC. The genes are TRBV6-6 and TRBJ2-7; the D gene is possibly TRBD2 (7 bases). The V gene's germline CDR1 is MNHNY and CDR2 SVGAGI (reference sequence). V lost 4 bases and J 3 bases, leaving 16 bases between the germline ends. The CDR3 runs to 15 residues.

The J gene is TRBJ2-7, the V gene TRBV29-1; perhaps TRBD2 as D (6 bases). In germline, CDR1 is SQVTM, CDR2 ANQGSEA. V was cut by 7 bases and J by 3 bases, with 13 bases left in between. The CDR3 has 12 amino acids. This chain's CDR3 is CSGGDSYYEQYF. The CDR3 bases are TGCAGCGGGGGGGACTCCTACTACGAGCAGTACTTC.

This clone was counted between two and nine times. The DNA for the CDR3 is TGTGCCATCAGTGAGTCGGGGGGGTACACTGAAGCTTTCTTT. Residues: CAISESGGYTEAFF. V and J are TRBV10-3 and TRBJ1-1; a weak D match, TRBD1 (5 bases). Germline loops: CDR1 ENHRY, CDR2 SYGVKD. The V gene lost 0 bases and the J gene lost 3 bases, with 8 bases spanning the gap. The CDR3 has 14 residues.

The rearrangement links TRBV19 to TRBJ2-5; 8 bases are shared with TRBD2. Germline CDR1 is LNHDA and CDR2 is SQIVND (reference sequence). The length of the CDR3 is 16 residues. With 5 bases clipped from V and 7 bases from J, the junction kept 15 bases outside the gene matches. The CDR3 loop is CASSARGLGDVVTQYF. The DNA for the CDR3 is TGTGCCAGTAGTGCCCGGGGACTAGGAGATGTGGTGACCCAGTACTTC.

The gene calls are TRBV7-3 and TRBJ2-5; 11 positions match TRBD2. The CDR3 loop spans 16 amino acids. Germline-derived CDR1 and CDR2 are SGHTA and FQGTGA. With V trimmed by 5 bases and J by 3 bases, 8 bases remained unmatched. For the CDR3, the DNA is TGTGCCAGCAGCCCGCCGGGACTAGCGGTAAAAGAGACCCAGTACTTC. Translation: CASSPPGLAVKETQYF.

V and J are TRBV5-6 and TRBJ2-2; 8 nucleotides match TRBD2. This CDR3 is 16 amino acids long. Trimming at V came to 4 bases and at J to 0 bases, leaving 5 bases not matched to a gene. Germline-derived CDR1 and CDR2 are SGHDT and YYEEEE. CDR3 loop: CASSPSLAANTGELFF. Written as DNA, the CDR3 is TGTGCCAGCAGCCCCTCACTAGCGGCGAACACCGGGGAGCTGTTTTTT.

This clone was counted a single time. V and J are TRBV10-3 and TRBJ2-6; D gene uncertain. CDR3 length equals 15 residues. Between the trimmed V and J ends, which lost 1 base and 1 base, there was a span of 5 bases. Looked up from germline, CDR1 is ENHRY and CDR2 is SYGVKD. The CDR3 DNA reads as TGTGCCATCAGTGAGTTCGGGTCTGGGGCCAACGTCCTGACTTTC. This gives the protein CAISEFGSGANVLTF.

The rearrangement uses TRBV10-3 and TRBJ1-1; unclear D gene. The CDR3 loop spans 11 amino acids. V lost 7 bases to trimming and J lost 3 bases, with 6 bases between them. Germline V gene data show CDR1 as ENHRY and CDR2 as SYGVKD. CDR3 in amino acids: CAIKRDTEAFF. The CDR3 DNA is TGTGCCATCAAGAGGGACACTGAAGCTTTCTTT.

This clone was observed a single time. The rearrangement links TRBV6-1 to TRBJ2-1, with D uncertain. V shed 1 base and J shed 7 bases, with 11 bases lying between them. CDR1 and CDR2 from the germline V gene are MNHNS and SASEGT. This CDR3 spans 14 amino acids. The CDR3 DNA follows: TGTGCCAGCAGTGAAGATTACGTGAGGAATGAGCAGTTCTTC. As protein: CASSEDYVRNEQFF.